This T cell receptor (beta chain) was sequenced during a study of tumor-infiltrating lymphocytes in primary liver carcinoma. The researchers produced TCR beta cDNA from roughly 500 ng total RNA with a constant-region primer. Three-round nested multiplex PCR performed with slightly modified ARM-PCR produced the TCR beta libraries. A C-beta reverse primer was combined with TRBV1-TRBV30 forward primers in the first two PCR rounds, and each round had approximately 10 cycles. TCRdb analysed the multiplex PCR reads with MiXCR anew, one entry per CDR3 protein. Of 50,000 or so distinct CDR3 sequences listed, around 77% are singletons. This clonotype was counted once. At one boundary the junction diverges from the germline segment, which might be a read error. In germline, CDR1 is SGHAT, CDR2 FQDESV (reference sequence). The CDR3 has 17 amino acids. Both RNA and DNA were isolated together from around 20-30 mg of bulk tissue that had not been sorted.

The source is a man between 35 and 55 years old with primary liver carcinoma and hepatitis B virus infection. The chain is built from TRBV11-1 and TRBJ2-4, with 13 bases aligning to TRBD2. Sequenced material: liver tumor tissue from sampling region 5. The subset here: tumor region T5, tumor centre. CDR3 in amino acids: CAGSFPGTSGTKNVQYF. The DNA of the CDR3 is TGTGCTGGCAGCTTCCCCGGGACTAGCGGGACCAAAAACGTTCAGTACTTC.